Listed below are T cell receptor beta chains from one sample, sequenced in a study of blood T cell repertoires in COVID-19. TCRdb's copy holds only in-frame clones and misses some; the assay was immunoSEQ multiplex PCR. This repertoire shows approximately 110,000 clones, around nine tenths found once; its top ten account for 2.1%. What was sequenced was peripheral blood. The source is a man over 45 with COVID-19, enrolled during active disease. CDR3s include the opening cysteine and the closing phenylalanine or tryptophan. D genes are given only for firm matches. Only some rows state a clone size, as once, few, many or a class for expanded clones.

>TRBJ2-5|13|TRBV29-1|.|.
TGCAGCGTTATTGACAGAACCCAAGAGACCCAGTACTTC
CSVIDRTQETQYF
>TRBJ1-1|12|TRBV7-2|once|.
TGTGCCAGCAGCACACAATTTGCTGAAGCTTTCTTT
CASSTQFAEAFF
>TRBJ2-5|15|TRBV9|.|TRBD2
TGTGCCAGCAGCGTAGATAGCGGGCCCCAAGAGACCCAGTACTTC
CASSVDSGPQETQYF
>TRBJ2-7|13|TRBV10-3|.|TRBD1
TGTGCCATCGGACAGGGACCTTACTACGAGCAGTACTTC
CAIGQGPYYEQYF
>TRBJ2-1|17|TRBV5-1|.|TRBD1
TGCGCCAGCAGCGGCGGACTTATGACAGGGGATTACAATGAGCAGTTCTTC
CASSGGLMTGDYNEQFF
>TRBJ2-2|17|TRBV11-3|.|TRBD2
TGTGCCAGCAGCTTACTGCTAGCGGGAGGAGGCACCGGGGAGCTGTTTTTT
CASSLLLAGGGTGELFF
>TRBJ2-5|13|TRBV10-3|.|TRBD2
TGTGCCATCCGGGGAGGGGTCGTAGAGACCCAGTACTTC
CAIRGGVVETQYF
>TRBJ2-5|13|TRBV18|.|.
TGTGCCAGCTCACCCCCAGGTGTGGAGACCCAGTACTTC
CASSPPGVETQYF
>TRBJ2-2|13|TRBV13|.|.
TGTGCCAGCAGCCCCCAGAATTCCGGGGAGCTGTTTTTT
CASSPQNSGELFF
>TRBJ2-1|13|TRBV28|.|.
TGTGCCAGCAGTCCCAGGGACTTAATTCGTCCCCTCTTC
CASSPRDLIRPLF
>TRBJ1-1|20|TRBV3-1/TRBV3-2|.|TRBD1
TGTGCCAGCAGCCAAGATGTGTTCCGACCTCGGACAGGACAGAACACTGAAGCTTTCTTT
CASSQDVFRPRTGQNTEAFF
>TRBJ2-2|16|TRBV5-5|.|.
TGTGCCAGCAGCTTCCATGGAGGTGCGAACACCGGGGAGCTGTTTTTT
CASSFHGGANTGELFF
>TRBJ2-5|16|TRBV29-1|.|TRBD2
TGCAGCGTTGTAGACCTACTAGCGGGAGGGGGGGAGACCCAGTACTTC
CSVVDLLAGGGETQYF
>TRBJ2-2|16|TRBV7-9|.|TRBD2
TGTGCCAGCAGCTTAGTGTCGGGAGGGCCCACCGGGGAGCTGTTTTTT
CASSLVSGGPTGELFF
>TRBJ1-4|14|TRBV5-1|once|TRBD1
TGCGCCAGCAGCCGACAGGGGGCACGGGAAAAACTGTTTTTT
CASSRQGAREKLFF
>TRBJ2-2|15|TRBV5-4|.|.
TGTGCCAGCAGCTTGGGACTAGTAAACACCGGGGAGCTGTTTTTT
CASSLGLVNTGELFF
>TRBJ1-2|12|TRBV28|.|TRBD1
TGTGCCAGCAGGATACAGGGGGATGGCTACACCTTC
CASRIQGDGYTF
>TRBJ2-2|15|TRBV5-1|.|.
TGCGCCAGCAGTAAGTCCGGGAGCGTCACCGGGGAGCTGTTTTTT
CASSKSGSVTGELFF
>TRBJ2-2|15|TRBV5-8|.|TRBD1
TGTGCCAGCAGAACTACAGGGGTGGGCACCGGGGAGCTGTTTTTT
CASRTTGVGTGELFF
>TRBJ2-5|15|TRBV1|.|.
TGCACCAGCAGCCGAGCGGGACTAGCGGAAGAGACCCAGTACTTC
CTSSRAGLAEETQYF
>TRBJ2-3|11|TRBV2|.|TRBD1
TGTGCCAGCAGGTCGACAGGGGCTCTGTATTTT
CASRSTGALYF
>TRBJ1-1|13|TRBV2|.|.
TGTGCCAGCAGTGAAAGGGGCTACACTGAAGCTTTCTTT
CASSERGYTEAFF
>TRBJ1-5|14|TRBV7-2|.|TRBD1
TGTGCCAGCAGCTTACAGGGGGCGCGACAGCCCCAGCATTTT
CASSLQGARQPQHF
>TRBJ1-5|13|TRBV18|.|.
TGTGCCAGCTCAAGGTCGGAGAGCCAGCCCCAGCATTTT
CASSRSESQPQHF
>TRBJ2-1|15|TRBV7-8|.|.
TGTGCCAGCAGCGAGCTCATGCGTCCCCTTGATGAGCAGTTCTTC
CASSELMRPLDEQFF
>TRBJ1-1|17|TRBV5-1|.|TRBD1
TGCGCCAGCACCCCTCTGGGAACAGGGGGGGGGAACACTGAAGCTTTCTTT
CASTPLGTGGGNTEAFF
>TRBJ2-7|14|TRBV28|.|TRBD1
TGTGCCAGCAGTTTAGAGGGACAGGTCTACGAGCAGTACTTC
CASSLEGQVYEQYF
>TRBJ2-1|14|TRBV7-9|.|.
TGTGCCAGCAGCTTTAGCAGCGCCTACAATGAGCAGTTCTTC
CASSFSSAYNEQFF
>TRBJ1-5|14|TRBV19|.|.
TGTGCCAGTAGAACTCAAGGGGCTGAACAGCCCCAGCATTTT
CASRTQGAEQPQHF
>TRBJ1-4|16|TRBV5-1|.|TRBD1
TGCGCCAGCAGCTTGGCCCTGACAGGGGGCGGAGAAAAACTGTTTTTT
CASSLALTGGGEKLFF
>TRBJ1-2|13|TRBV6-2/TRBV6-3|.|.
TGTGCCAGCAGCCTGGACACTAACTATGGCTACACCTTC
CASSLDTNYGYTF
>TRBJ1-2|19|TRBV3-1/TRBV3-2|.|.
TGTGCCAGCAGCCAAACAGCGAGGACAGTATACGCTCTAAACTATGGCTACACCTTC
CASSQTARTVYALNYGYTF
>TRBJ1-1|17|TRBV5-1|.|TRBD1
TGCGCCAGCAGCATTCGGACAGGGGCTACCTTTGGCACTGAAGCTTTCTTT
CASSIRTGATFGTEAFF
>TRBJ2-7|13|TRBV9|.|.
TGTGCCAGCAGCCCCAAAGCAGGCTACGAGCAGTACTTC
CASSPKAGYEQYF
>TRBJ2-2|16|TRBV5-1|.|TRBD2
TGCGCCAGCAGCCTACTAGCGGGAGCGGGCACCGGGGAGCTGTTTTTT
CASSLLAGAGTGELFF
>TRBJ2-7|13|TRBV19|.|.
TGTGCCAGTAGTCTGGACAGTACCTACGAGCAGTACTTC
CASSLDSTYEQYF
>TRBJ2-3|12|TRBV7-2|.|.
TGTGCCAGCAGCTCGAGCGGAGATACGCAGTATTTT
CASSSSGDTQYF
>TRBJ1-1|15|TRBV5-5|.|TRBD1
TGTGCCAGCAGGTCGGCCGGGACAGGGGACACTGAAGCTTTCTTT
CASRSAGTGDTEAFF
>TRBJ1-2|14|TRBV3-1/TRBV3-2|.|TRBD1
TGTGCCAGCAGCCAACGGACAGGGGGCTATGGCTACACCTTC
CASSQRTGGYGYTF
>TRBJ2-1|18|TRBV5-6|once|TRBD2
TGTGCCAGCAGCCCCCCCGTGCGGCGGGGGGTAGCATACAATGAGCAGTTCTTC
CASSPPVRRGVAYNEQFF
>TRBJ2-3|13|TRBV19|.|.
TGTGCCAGTAGGCTAGCAACCACAGATACGCAGTATTTT
CASRLATTDTQYF
>TRBJ2-2|13|TRBV19|.|.
TGTGCCAGTAAGACAGCGAACACCGGGGAGCTGTTTTTT
CASKTANTGELFF
>TRBJ2-2|18|TRBV23-1|.|TRBD1
TGCGCCAGCAGTCAATCGGGGGGACAGGGGCTTGGTTCCGGGGAGCTGTTTTTT
CASSQSGGQGLGSGELFF
>TRBJ1-4|14|TRBV5-4|medium-sized|.
TGTGCCAGCAGCCTCAGAACAACTAATGAAAAACTGTTTTTT
CASSLRTTNEKLFF
>TRBJ2-1|16|TRBV7-2|.|TRBD2
TGTGCCAGCAGCTTAGACGCGGGGGGCCAACACAATGAGCAGTTCTTC
CASSLDAGGQHNEQFF
>TRBJ1-1|13|TRBV6-6|.|.
TGTGCCAGCAGTTACGCGGGGGCCACTGAAGCTTTCTTT
CASSYAGATEAFF